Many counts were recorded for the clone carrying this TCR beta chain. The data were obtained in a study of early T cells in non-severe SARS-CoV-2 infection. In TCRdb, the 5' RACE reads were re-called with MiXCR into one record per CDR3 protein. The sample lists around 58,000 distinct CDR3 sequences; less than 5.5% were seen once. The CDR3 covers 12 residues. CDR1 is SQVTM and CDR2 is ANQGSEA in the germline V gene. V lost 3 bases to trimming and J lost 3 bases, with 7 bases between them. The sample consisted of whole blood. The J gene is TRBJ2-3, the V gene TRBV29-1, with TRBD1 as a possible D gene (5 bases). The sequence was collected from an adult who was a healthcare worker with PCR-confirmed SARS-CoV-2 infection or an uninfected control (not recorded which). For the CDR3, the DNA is TGCAGCGTTGACAGGGAAACAGATACGCAGTATTTT. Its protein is CSVDRETDTQYF.